A single sample is the source of the 28 T cell receptor beta chains below, sequenced in a study of blood T cell repertoires in COVID-19. The table came from immunoSEQ multiplex PCR; TCRdb's copy has only in-frame clones and leaves some out. Of 50,000 to 70,000 clones in the sample, 75% to 95% are singletons; the top ten hold approximately 15%. Sequences were obtained from peripheral blood. Receptors originate from a human donor with active COVID-19. The donor label of this sample is uncertain.

This sequence joins TRBV2 and TRBJ2-3; the match to TRBD1 covers 11 bases. This CDR3 is built from 15 residues. In germline, CDR1 is SNHLY, CDR2 FYNNEI. J gave up 1 base and V 6 bases, and 3 bases lay outside the gene matches. The CDR3 loop is CASRGTGGGTDTQYF. The CDR3 DNA is TGTGCCAGCAGGGGGACAGGGGGGGGCACAGATACGCAGTATTTT.

This rearrangement joins TRBV28 to TRBJ1-1, with D uncertain. Trimming cost V 3 bases and J 4 bases, with 6 bases left between them. The V gene's germline CDR1 is MDHEN and CDR2 SYDVKM. The length of the CDR3 is 12 residues. In DNA form, the CDR3 reads TGTGCCAGCAGTTTCGGGGTCACTGAAGCTTTCTTT. It encodes CASSFGVTEAFF. The full variable domain, rest sourced from reference TRBV28 and TRBJ1-1, is DVKVTQSSRYLVKRTGEKVFLECVQDMDHENMFWYRQDPGLGLRLIYFSYDVKMKEKGDIPEGYSVSREKKERFSLILESASTNQTSMYLCASSFGVTEAFFGQGTRLTVV.

The chain has TRBV28 and TRBJ2-7; the match to TRBD1 covers 11 bases. There are 16 residues in the CDR3. After removal of 6 bases from V and 2 bases from J, the junction contained 9 bases not matched to a gene. The germline CDR1 and CDR2 sequences are MDHEN and SYDVKM. Written as DNA, the CDR3 is TGTGCCAGCAGGGACAGGGGGCAAATTGCCACCTACGAGCAGTACTTC. As protein: CASRDRGQIATYEQYF.

This clone was observed once. The rearrangement joins TRBV6-5 to TRBJ2-1; D possibly corresponds to TRBD1 (5 bases). The germline CDR1 and CDR2 sequences are MNHEY and SVGAGI. Trimming removed 8 bases from V and 10 bases from J, with 15 bases in between. The CDR3 is made up of 12 amino acids. Written as DNA, the CDR3 is TGTGCCAGCCGGACGGTGGCAGGGGAGCAGTTCTTC. Protein product: CASRTVAGEQFF.

The rearrangement links TRBV4-1 to TRBJ2-1, with D perhaps TRBD1 (6 bases). Germline loops: CDR1 MGHRA, CDR2 YSYEKL. CDR3 length: 16 residues. Trimming shortened V by 2 bases and J by 4 bases, and 15 bases separated the two germline ends. CDR3 region: CASSQSYKGDYNEQFF. The DNA for the CDR3 is TGCGCCAGCAGCCAATCCTACAAGGGGGATTACAATGAGCAGTTCTTC.

The V gene is TRBV18, the J gene TRBJ1-3; no clear D. V dropped 1 base and J dropped 8 bases, with 15 bases sitting between them. Germline loops: CDR1 KGHSH, CDR2 LQKENI. CDR3 length equals 15 residues. The CDR3 coding sequence is TGTGCCAGCTCACCACACCCGGAGCCCGGGGACACCATATATTTT. Its translation: CASSPHPEPGDTIYF.

The chain is built from TRBV6-5 and TRBJ2-7; 8 bases fit TRBD1. The germline V gene has CDR1 MNHEY and CDR2 SVGAGI. V lost 6 bases to trimming and J lost 0 bases; unmatched junction nucleotides: 7. CDR3 length: 15 amino acids. The DNA for the CDR3 is TGTGCCAGCAGAGAGGGACAGGAGAGCTCCTACGAGCAGTACGTC. Translated: CASREGQESSYEQYV.

The gene calls are TRBV7-9 and TRBJ1-1; no reliable D call. This CDR3 has 16 residues. Germline V CDR1 and CDR2: SEHNR, FQNEAQ (reference sequence). Between the trimmed V and J ends, which lost 1 base and 1 base, there was a span of 13 bases. Here the CDR3 reads CASSLGGGFQNTEAFF. CDR3 nucleotides: TGTGCCAGCAGCTTAGGCGGTGGATTCCAGAACACTGAAGCTTTCTTT.

The V and J genes are TRBV6-1 and TRBJ2-7, with D possibly being TRBD2 (5 bases). The germline V and J ends were trimmed by 3 bases and 2 bases, with 14 bases remaining between them. The CDR3 covers 15 residues. Germline lookup yields CDR1 MNHNS and CDR2 SASEGT. CDR3: CASSERPEGPYEQYV. CDR3 sequence (DNA): TGTGCCAGCAGTGAGCGGCCAGAGGGTCCCTACGAGCAGTACGTC.

The rearrangement joins TRBV10-3 to TRBJ1-5; 7 nucleotides align to TRBD1. Germline V gives CDR1 ENHRY, CDR2 SYGVKD. The J segment lost 7 bases and the V segment lost 0 bases, leaving 6 bases of the junction unmatched. The CDR3 runs to 15 residues. The CDR3 DNA is TGTGCCATCAGTGAGTCGGCAGGGGGACGACAGCCCCAGCATTTT. Its translation is CAISESAGGRQPQHF.

In its sample, this clone was seen a few times. The chain joins TRBV27 to TRBJ1-1, with TRBD1 matching 9 bases. This CDR3 comprises 15 residues. Germline trimming cut 3 bases from V and 0 bases from J; bases unmatched to any gene: 2. Germline values: CDR1 MNHEY, CDR2 SMNVEV (reference sequence). CDR3 bases: TGTGCCAGCAGTTTCTGGGACAGGGTGAACACTGAAGCTTTCTTT. Its protein product is CASSFWDRVNTEAFF.

The gene calls are TRBV6-5 and TRBJ2-7, with 11 bases aligning to TRBD2. Trimming at V came to 4 bases and at J to 2 bases, leaving 4 bases not matched to a gene. The CDR3 consists of 15 residues. Germline CDR1 and CDR2: MNHEY and SVGAGI. CDR3 in amino acids: CASSSFSGRAYEQYF. For the CDR3, the DNA is TGTGCCAGCAGTTCTTTTAGCGGGAGGGCCTACGAGCAGTACTTC.

This clone came up once. V is TRBV5-4 and J is TRBJ2-1, with D perhaps matching TRBD2 (5 bases). The CDR3 loop spans 16 amino acids. Trimming took 3 bases from V and 0 from J, leaving 13 bases between them. Germline CDR1 reads SGHNT; CDR2 reads YYREEE (reference sequence). The CDR3 here is CASSSQAADSYNEQFF. The CDR3 DNA sequence: TGTGCCAGCAGCTCTCAAGCGGCGGACTCCTACAATGAGCAGTTCTTC.

The chain carries TRBV30 and TRBJ2-5, with TRBD2 as a possible D gene (7 bases). Germline assignment: CDR1 GTSNPN and CDR2 SVGIG (reference sequence). V was trimmed by 0 bases and J by 5 bases, leaving 16 bases between them. The CDR3 loop spans 15 amino acids. This CDR3 is CAWSVNRGARETQYF. The CDR3 DNA reads as TGTGCCTGGAGTGTAAATCGGGGGGCGCGGGAGACCCAGTACTTC.

V usage is TRBV6-6 and J usage is TRBJ2-1; possible D gene TRBD1, 5 bases. This CDR3 is built from 15 residues. The germline CDR1 and CDR2 sequences are MNHNY and SVGAGI (reference sequence). Trimming pared 1 base from V and 1 base from J, leaving 8 bases between. CDR3 protein: CASSYFGHSYNEQFF. The CDR3 nucleotides read TGTGCCAGCAGTTACTTCGGACATTCCTACAATGAGCAGTTCTTC.

The chain employs TRBV19 and TRBJ1-5, with 7 bases identical to TRBD1. Looked up from germline, CDR1 is LNHDA and CDR2 is SQIVND (reference sequence). V lost 6 bases, J lost 7 bases, and 9 bases stayed unmatched. The CDR3 length is 14 residues. The CDR3 region has the DNA TGTGCCAGTAGCCCGACAGGGTCCGGCCAGCCCCAGCATTTT. This sequence encodes CASSPTGSGQPQHF.

This clone appeared once. The CDR3 DNA reads TGTGCCAGCAGTGCCGGGGGGTCCCACAATGAGCAGTTCTTC. Its protein product is CASSAGGSHNEQFF. V and J are TRBV5-4 and TRBJ2-1; TRBD2 aligns across 7 bases. This CDR3 spans 14 amino acids. Germline CDR1 SGHNT, CDR2 YYREEE (reference sequence). The V gene end was trimmed by 5 bases and the J gene end by 5 bases; junction bases not matched to a gene: 7.

The chain links TRBV5-1 to TRBJ2-2; D unresolved. Trimming shortened V by 1 base and J by 7 bases, and 8 bases separated the two germline ends. The V gene's germline CDR1 is SGHRS and CDR2 YFSETQ. The CDR3 totals 13 residues. CDR3 protein: CASSLRVDGELFF. The CDR3 region has the DNA TGCGCCAGCAGCTTGCGGGTAGACGGGGAGCTGTTTTTT.

This clone has just one count. The J gene is TRBJ1-1, the V gene TRBV18; D ambiguous. This CDR3 comprises 13 residues. V shed 4 bases and J shed 0 bases, with 6 bases lying between them. The germline CDR1 and CDR2 sequences are KGHSH and LQKENI. The CDR3 protein is CASSLEVNTEAFF. Written as DNA, the CDR3 is TGTGCCAGCTCACTTGAGGTGAACACTGAAGCTTTCTTT.

The chain uses TRBV6-4 and TRBJ2-3; TRBD2 matches at 9 bases. CDR1 is MRHNA and CDR2 is SNTAGT in the germline V gene. The CDR3 contains 14 residues. Germline trimming cut 5 bases from V and 0 bases from J; bases unmatched to any gene: 0. CDR3 nucleotide sequence: TGTGCCAGCAGTAGCGGGGGGAGCACAGATACGCAGTATTTT. Protein: CASSSGGSTDTQYF.

The chain links TRBV5-6 to TRBJ1-1, with D uncertain. The CDR3 length is 15 residues. Trimming took 1 base from V and 1 from J, leaving 11 bases between them. Germline CDR1 SGHDT, CDR2 YYEEEE. CDR3 sequence: CASSLYSYRNTEAFF. CDR3 coding DNA: TGTGCCAGCAGCTTGTATTCCTATAGGAACACTGAAGCTTTCTTT.

This chain joins TRBV2 and TRBJ2-1; the match to TRBD2 covers 11 bases. The CDR3 is 15 amino acids. CDR1 and CDR2 (germline): SNHLY, FYNNEI. With 10 bases clipped from V and 9 bases from J, the junction kept 14 bases outside the gene matches. The CDR3 nucleotides read TGTGCCAACAAACTCGAGACTAGCGGGGAGGTTGAGCAGTTCTTC. Amino acids: CANKLETSGEVEQFF.

As DNA, the CDR3 is TGTGCCAGCAGCTTAGGACAGGGGTCCGTTAACTATGGCTACACCTTC. This encodes CASSLGQGSVNYGYTF. This chain joins TRBV11-2 and TRBJ1-2; 8 bases match TRBD1. V was pared by 1 base and J by 1 base, with 5 bases of the junction left unmatched. The V gene's germline CDR1 is SGHAT and CDR2 FQNNGV. The CDR3 extends over 16 amino acids.

This chain connects TRBV10-3 to TRBJ1-5, with no clear D. Deletions cut 10 bases from V and 4 bases from J, with 20 bases between. From germline, CDR1 is ENHRY and CDR2 SYGVKD. The CDR3 totals 15 residues. The CDR3 nucleotides read TGTGCCACTGGTGGAGGTTCACAGAGTAATCAGCCCCAGCATTTT. Its protein is CATGGGSQSNQPQHF.

This clone appeared a single time. The chain employs TRBV20-1 and TRBJ2-7, with a possible D match to TRBD2 (5 bases). Trimming shortened V by 6 bases and J by 6 bases, and 9 bases separated the two germline ends. The CDR3 runs 10 residues. The V gene's germline CDR1 is DFQATT and CDR2 SNEGSKA (reference sequence). CDR3 coding DNA: TGCAGTGCCCGGGGTGTCGAGCAGTACTTC. Its translation is CSARGVEQYF.

The rearrangement uses TRBV7-3 and TRBJ2-7; D may be TRBD2 (6 bases). The V and J ends lost 7 bases and 2 bases respectively, with 15 bases between them. The V gene's germline CDR1 is SGHTA and CDR2 FQGTGA. The CDR3 is 14 amino acids. CDR3 residues: CASIPGPGAYEQYF. CDR3 nucleotides: TGTGCCAGCATCCCGGGACCGGGGGCCTACGAGCAGTACTTC.

This chain links TRBV4-1 with TRBJ1-3; D ambiguous. Trimming removed 0 bases from V and 4 bases from J, with 7 bases in between. Germline V gene sequence: CDR1 MGHRA, CDR2 YSYEKL. The CDR3 has 14 amino acids. DNA for the CDR3: TGCGCCAGCAGCCAAGATCGGAGGGGAAACACCATATATTTT. This codes for CASSQDRRGNTIYF.

V is TRBV6-2 or TRBV6-3 and J is TRBJ1-5; weak D call: TRBD1 (5 bases). V dropped 4 bases and J dropped 2 bases, with 12 bases sitting between them. Germline assignment: CDR1 MNHEY and CDR2 SVGEGT. The CDR3 is 15 residues long. In DNA, the CDR3 is TGTGCCAGCAGTTTCCAGGGCAGTGGCAATCAGCCCCAGCATTTT. It translates to CASSFQGSGNQPQHF.